The clone carrying this T cell receptor (beta chain) was seen only a few times. J was trimmed by 4 bases and V by 6 bases; bases with no gene match: 12. The length of the CDR3 is 16 residues. CDR1 is MGHRA and CDR2 is YSYEKL in the germline V gene. This entry is derived from a study of T-cell reconstitution after alpha-beta-depleted transplantation in children. The library targeted TCRbeta and was prepared with unique molecular identifiers. TCRdb redid the calling of the PCR reads with MiXCR, one entry per CDR3 protein. This table has a few hundred thousand distinct CDR3 sequences, roughly 13% appearing once.

Sample: PBMCs, mostly from graft donor cells, taken 360 days after TCRalphabeta/CD19-depleted stem cell transplant. This rearrangement joins TRBV4-1 to TRBJ2-1; 7 nucleotides agree with TRBD2. The TCR sequence derives from a male patient aged 10 to 17 who had a stem cell transplant for acute myeloid leukemia, so the T cells may come from the graft donor. The CDR3 DNA reads TGCGCCAGCAGACCCTTGGCGGGAGCCGGGTACAATGAGCAGTTCTTC. Translation: CASRPLAGAGYNEQFF.